This entry lists 4 T cell receptor beta chains sequenced from one sample in a study of shared clonotypes between healthy human individuals. TCRdb keeps only in-frame clones here, not all; method: immunoSEQ multiplex PCR. The repertoire includes hundreds of thousands of clones, about two thirds of them detected once, and about 2% sits in the top ten. Sequences were obtained from memory CD4+ T cells sorted from blood. Subset reported: CD45RA-negative fraction. These receptors were collected from a woman aged 25 to 39 in good health.

The sample holds one count of this clone. The chain links TRBV28 to TRBJ1-3; no clear D. The ends were cut back, 3 bases at V and 0 bases at J, with 6 bases in the middle. CDR3 size: 14 residues. Germline V gene lookup returns CDR1 MDHEN and CDR2 SYDVKM. For the CDR3, the DNA is TGTGCCAGCAGTTTCACGCCCTCTGGAAACACCATATATTTT. It specifies CASSFTPSGNTIYF.

DNA of the CDR3: TGTGCCAGCAGCTCGGGAGATGAGCAGTTCTTC. Protein sequence: CASSSGDEQFF. The V gene is TRBV7-9, the J gene TRBJ2-1; D is perhaps TRBD2 (6 bases). V was clipped by 4 bases and J by 8 bases, with 6 bases between them. In germline, CDR1 is SEHNR, CDR2 FQNEAQ (reference sequence). CDR3 size: 11 residues.

The V call is TRBV4-2, the J call TRBJ2-7; D call uncertain. Germline CDR1 reads LGHNA; CDR2 reads YNFKEQ. Trimming pared 1 base from V and 5 bases from J, leaving 12 bases between. The CDR3 contains 14 residues. CDR3 bases: TGTGCCAGCAGCCAAGCCGACGACGTCGACGAGCAGTACTTC. It codes for CASSQADDVDEQYF.

The gene calls are TRBV11-2 and TRBJ1-3; D is possibly TRBD1 (5 bases). The CDR3 is 17 residues long. CDR1 and CDR2 from the germline V gene are SGHAT and FQNNGV. V was pared by 1 base and J by 0 bases, with 13 bases between. The CDR3 spells CASSLVYLDSSGNTIYF. The DNA for the CDR3 is TGTGCCAGCAGCTTAGTTTACCTCGACAGCTCTGGAAACACCATATATTTT.